The clone carrying this T cell receptor beta chain was recorded once. The tissue used was unsorted bulk material of roughly 17-34 mg. RNA and DNA were co-extracted from it with the AllPrep DNA/RNA mini kit. Among the patients, all had chronic HBV infection and none had been treated. The record originates from a study of tumor-infiltrating lymphocytes in primary liver carcinoma. This CDR3 comprises 11 residues. The germline V gene has CDR1 SQVTM and CDR2 ANQGSEA. A constant-region primer served to make TCR beta cDNA from around 500 ng total RNA. Employing slightly modified ARM-PCR, three nested multiplex PCR rounds were run, and these gave rise to the TCR beta libraries. TRBV1-TRBV30 forward and Cbeta reverse primers drove the first two roughly 10-cycle rounds. TCRdb recomputed calls from the multiplex PCR reads with MiXCR, one row per CDR3 protein. The sample consists of about 97,000 distinct CDR3 sequences, approximately 70% of them appearing once.

The specimen sequenced was liver tumor tissue from sampling region 2. Documented subset: tumor region T2, inferior pole. This sequence originates from an older woman with primary liver carcinoma and hepatitis B virus infection. The V and J genes are TRBV29-1 and TRBJ2-1; 9 bases are shared with TRBD2. The better agreement between TRBJ2-7 and the DNA end casts doubt on the J call. The CDR3 loop reads CSVWAGGEQYF. The CDR3, as DNA: TGCAGTGTGTGGGCGGGAGGGGAGCAGTACTTC.